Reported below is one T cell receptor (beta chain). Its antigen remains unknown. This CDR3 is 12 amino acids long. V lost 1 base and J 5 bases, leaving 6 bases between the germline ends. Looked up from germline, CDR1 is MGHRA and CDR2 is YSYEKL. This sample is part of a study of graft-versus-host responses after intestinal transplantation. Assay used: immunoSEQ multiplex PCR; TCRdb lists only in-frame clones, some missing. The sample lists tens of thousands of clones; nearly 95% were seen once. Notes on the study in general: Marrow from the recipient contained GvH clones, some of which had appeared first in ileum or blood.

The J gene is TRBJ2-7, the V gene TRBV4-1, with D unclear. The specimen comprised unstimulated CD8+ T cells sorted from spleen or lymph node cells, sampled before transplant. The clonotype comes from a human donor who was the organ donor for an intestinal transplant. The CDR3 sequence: CASSQVGDEQYF. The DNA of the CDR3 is TGCGCCAGCAGCCAAGTCGGAGACGAGCAGTACTTC.